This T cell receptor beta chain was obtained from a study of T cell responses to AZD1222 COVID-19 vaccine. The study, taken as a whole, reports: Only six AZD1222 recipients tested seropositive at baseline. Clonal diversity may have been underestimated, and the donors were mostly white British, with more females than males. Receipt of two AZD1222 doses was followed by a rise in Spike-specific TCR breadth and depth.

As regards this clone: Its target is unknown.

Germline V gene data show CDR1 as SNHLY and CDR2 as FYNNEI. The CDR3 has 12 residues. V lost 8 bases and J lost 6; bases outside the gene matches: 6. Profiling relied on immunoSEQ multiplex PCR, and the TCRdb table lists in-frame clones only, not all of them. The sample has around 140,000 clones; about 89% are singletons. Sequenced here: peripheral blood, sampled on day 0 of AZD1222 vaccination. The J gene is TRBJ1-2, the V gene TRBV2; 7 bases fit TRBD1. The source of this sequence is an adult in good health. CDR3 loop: CASSGGLDGYTF. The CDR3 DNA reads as TGTGCCAGCTCAGGGGGGTTGGATGGCTACACCTTC.